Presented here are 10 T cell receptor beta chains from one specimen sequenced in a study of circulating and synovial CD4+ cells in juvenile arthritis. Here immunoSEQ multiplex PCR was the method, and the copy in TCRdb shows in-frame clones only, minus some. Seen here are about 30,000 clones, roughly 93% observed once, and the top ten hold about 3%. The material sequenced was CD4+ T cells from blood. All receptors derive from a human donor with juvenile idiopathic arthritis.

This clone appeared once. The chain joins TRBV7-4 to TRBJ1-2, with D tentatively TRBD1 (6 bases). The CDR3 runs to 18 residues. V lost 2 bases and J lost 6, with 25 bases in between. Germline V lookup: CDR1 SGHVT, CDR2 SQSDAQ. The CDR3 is CASSLRLLGAFCLDGYTF. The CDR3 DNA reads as TGTGCCAGCAGCTTAAGATTACTGGGGGCATTCTGCCTGGATGGCTACACCTTC.

Here the CDR3 reads CASSDQGGLEDPDTQYF. DNA of the CDR3: TGTGCCAGCTCCGACCAGGGGGGCCTGGAGGACCCGGATACGCAGTATTTT. This sequence joins TRBV18 and TRBJ2-3; a weak D match, TRBD1 (7 bases). Per the germline V gene, CDR1 is KGHSH and CDR2 is LQKENI. V was shortened by 6 bases and J by 6 bases, with 25 bases between the two germline ends. This CDR3 comprises 17 residues.

CDR3 region: CASRPAPRQPQHF. CDR3 nucleotide sequence: TGTGCCAGCAGGCCCGCCCCTCGGCAGCCCCAGCATTTT. The rearrangement joins TRBV28 to TRBJ1-5; D unclear. The ends were cut back, 6 bases at V and 7 bases at J, with 13 bases in the middle. The CDR3 is 13 residues long. Germline V CDR1 and CDR2: MDHEN, SYDVKM.

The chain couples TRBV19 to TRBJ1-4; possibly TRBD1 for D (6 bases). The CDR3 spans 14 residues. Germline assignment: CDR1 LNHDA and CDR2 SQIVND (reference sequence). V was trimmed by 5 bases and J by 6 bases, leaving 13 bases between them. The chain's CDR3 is CASSVRDMYEKLFF. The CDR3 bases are TGTGCCAGTAGTGTCCGGGACATGTATGAAAAACTGTTTTTT.

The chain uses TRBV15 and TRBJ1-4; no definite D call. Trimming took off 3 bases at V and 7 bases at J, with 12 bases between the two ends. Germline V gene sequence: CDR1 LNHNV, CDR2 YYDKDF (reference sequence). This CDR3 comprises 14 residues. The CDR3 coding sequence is TGTGCCACCAGCAGGGGCAACCTTGGTGAAAAACTGTTTTTT. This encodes CATSRGNLGEKLFF.

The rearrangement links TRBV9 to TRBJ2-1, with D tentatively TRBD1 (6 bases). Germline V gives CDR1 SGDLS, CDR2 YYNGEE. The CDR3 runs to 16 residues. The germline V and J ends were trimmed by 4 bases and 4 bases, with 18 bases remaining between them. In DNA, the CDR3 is TGTGCCAGCAGCCCCCGAGGGGGTAGGGTTTACAATGAGCAGTTCTTC. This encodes CASSPRGGRVYNEQFF.

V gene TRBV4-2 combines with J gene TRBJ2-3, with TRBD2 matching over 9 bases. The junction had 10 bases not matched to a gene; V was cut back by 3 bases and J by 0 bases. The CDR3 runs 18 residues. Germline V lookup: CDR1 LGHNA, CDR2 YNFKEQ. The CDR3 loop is CASSHRSGGSTSTDTQYF. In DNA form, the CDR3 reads TGTGCCAGCAGCCATCGTAGCGGGGGATCTACTAGCACAGATACGCAGTATTTT.

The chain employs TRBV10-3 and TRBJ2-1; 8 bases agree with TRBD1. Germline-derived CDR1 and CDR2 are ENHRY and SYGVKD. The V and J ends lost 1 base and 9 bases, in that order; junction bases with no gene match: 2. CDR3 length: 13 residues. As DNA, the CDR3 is TGTGCCATCAGTGAGTACACAGGGGGTGAGCAGTTCTTC. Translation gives CAISEYTGGEQFF.

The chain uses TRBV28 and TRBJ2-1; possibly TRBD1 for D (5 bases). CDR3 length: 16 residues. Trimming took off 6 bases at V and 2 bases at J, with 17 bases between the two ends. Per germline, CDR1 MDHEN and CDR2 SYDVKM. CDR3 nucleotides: TGTGCCAGCAGCCGAAGACAAAAAGGGGCCTACAATGAGCAGTTCTTC. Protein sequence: CASSRRQKGAYNEQFF.

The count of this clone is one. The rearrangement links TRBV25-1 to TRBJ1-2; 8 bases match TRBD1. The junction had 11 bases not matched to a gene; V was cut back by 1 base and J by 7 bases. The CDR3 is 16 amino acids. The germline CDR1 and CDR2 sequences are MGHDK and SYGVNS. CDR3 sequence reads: CASSEWSRDRGGGYTF. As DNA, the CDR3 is TGTGCCAGCAGTGAATGGTCGCGCGACAGGGGCGGTGGCTACACCTTC.